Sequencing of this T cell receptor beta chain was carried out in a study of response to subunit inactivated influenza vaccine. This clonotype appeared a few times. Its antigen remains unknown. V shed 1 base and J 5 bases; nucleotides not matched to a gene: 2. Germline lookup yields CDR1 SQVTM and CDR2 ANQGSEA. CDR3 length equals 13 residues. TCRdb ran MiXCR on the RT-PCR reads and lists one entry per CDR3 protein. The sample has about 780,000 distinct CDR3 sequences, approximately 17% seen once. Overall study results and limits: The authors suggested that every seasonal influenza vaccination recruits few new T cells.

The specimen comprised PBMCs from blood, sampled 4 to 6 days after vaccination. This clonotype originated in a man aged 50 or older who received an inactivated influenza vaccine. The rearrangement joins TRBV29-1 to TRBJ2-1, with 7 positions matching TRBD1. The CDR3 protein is CSVEGQGHNEQFF. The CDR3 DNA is TGCAGCGTTGAAGGACAGGGACACAATGAGCAGTTCTTC.